Listed below are T cell receptor beta chains from one sample, sequenced in a study of blood T cell repertoires in COVID-19. Assay used: immunoSEQ multiplex PCR; TCRdb lists only in-frame clones, some missing. The sample yields over 200,000 clones, about 81% seen once. Sequencing used PBMCs or T cells enriched from blood (not recorded which). The receptors were gathered from a man aged 40-49 years who had recovered from COVID-19. Each CDR3 is given with its conserved first and last residue. A D gene is named only where the DNA matches it firmly. Clone size is given for some rows only: seen once, a few or many times, or a class if the clone is expanded.

D gene	clone size	J gene	V gene	CDR3 length	CDR3 protein	CDR3 DNA
TRBD1	NA	TRBJ2-4	TRBV30	16	CAWSITDRSGKNIQYF	TGTGCCTGGAGTATCACGGACAGGTCGGGAAAAAACATTCAGTACTTC
NA	few	TRBJ2-7	TRBV29-1	12	CSATKGLYEQYF	TGCAGCGCCACTAAGGGGCTCTACGAGCAGTACTTC
NA	NA	TRBJ1-4	TRBV6-5	14	CASSLTTGGEKLFF	TGTGCCAGCAGCCTAACGACTGGTGGGGAAAAACTGTTTTTT
TRBD2	NA	TRBJ2-5	TRBV10-1	12	CASSGTSGVQYF	TGCGCCAGCAGTGGGACTAGCGGGGTCCAGTACTTC
TRBD1	NA	TRBJ1-2	TRBV19	15	CASSIGSRGLYGYTF	TGTGCCAGTAGTATCGGCAGCAGGGGGCTGTATGGCTACACCTTC
NA	NA	TRBJ1-4	TRBV4-2	14	CASSQEEVDEKLFF	TGTGCCAGCAGCCAAGAGGAGGTGGATGAAAAACTGTTTTTT
NA	few	TRBJ1-1	TRBV30	12	CAWSVLGVEAFF	TGTGCCTGGAGTGTACTAGGAGTTGAAGCTTTCTTT
TRBD1	NA	TRBJ2-1	TRBV9	13	CASSFRQTGVQFF	TGTGCCAGCAGCTTTAGACAGACAGGGGTGCAGTTCTTC
NA	NA	TRBJ2-7	TRBV18	14	CASSRPDRTYEQYF	TGTGCCAGCTCACGACCCGACAGAACCTACGAGCAGTACTTC
NA	NA	TRBJ2-7	TRBV7-9	16	CASSSTGQGSSYEQYF	TGTGCCAGCAGCTCGACTGGGCAGGGCTCCTCCTACGAGCAGTACTTC
TRBD2	NA	TRBJ2-7	TRBV10-1	15	CASSELAGGPSEQYF	TGCGCCAGCAGTGAGTTAGCGGGGGGGCCCTCCGAGCAGTACTTC
NA	few	TRBJ2-7	TRBV2	14	CASSVTAIGGEQYF	TGTGCCAGCAGTGTTACAGCGATCGGAGGCGAGCAGTACTTC
TRBD1	NA	TRBJ2-5	TRBV6-5	15	CASRPDRGVLETQYF	TGTGCCAGCAGACCGGACAGGGGGGTGTTGGAGACCCAGTACTTC
NA	NA	TRBJ1-1	TRBV7-8	14	CASSKQVTDTEAFF	TGTGCCAGCAGCAAACAGGTGACGGACACTGAAGCTTTCTTT
NA	NA	TRBJ2-7	TRBV18	13	CASSTRTEGEQYF	TGTGCCAGCTCAACTCGGACCGAGGGCGAGCAGTACTTC
NA	NA	TRBJ2-7	TRBV5-1	15	CASSLGGSGQNEQYF	TGCGCCAGCAGCTTGGGTGGGTCGGGACAAAACGAGCAGTACTTC
TRBD2	NA	TRBJ2-3	TRBV5-1	14	CASKKLAGTDTQYF	TGCGCCAGCAAGAAACTAGCGGGGACAGATACGCAGTATTTT
TRBD1	NA	TRBJ2-7	TRBV6-5	13	CASARGLTYEQYF	TGTGCCAGCGCGAGGGGGCTCACCTACGAGCAGTACTTC